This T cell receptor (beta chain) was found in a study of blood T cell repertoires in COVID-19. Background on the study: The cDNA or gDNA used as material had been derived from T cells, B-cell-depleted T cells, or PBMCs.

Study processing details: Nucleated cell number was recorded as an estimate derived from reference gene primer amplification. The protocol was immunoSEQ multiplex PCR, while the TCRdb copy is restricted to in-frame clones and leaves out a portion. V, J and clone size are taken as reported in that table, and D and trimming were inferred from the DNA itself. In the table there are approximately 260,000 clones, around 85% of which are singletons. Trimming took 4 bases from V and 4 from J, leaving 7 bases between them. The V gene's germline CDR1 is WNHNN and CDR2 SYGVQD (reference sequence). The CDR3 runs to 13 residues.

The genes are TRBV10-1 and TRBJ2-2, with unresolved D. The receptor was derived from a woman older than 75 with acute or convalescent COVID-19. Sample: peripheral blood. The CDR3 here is CASSGASTGELFF. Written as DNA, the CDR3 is TGCGCCAGCAGTGGGGCAAGCACCGGGGAGCTGTTTTTT.